The rows below give T cell receptor beta chains drawn from one sample of a study of T cell clonotyping in hematopoietic cell transplantation. The table came from immunoSEQ multiplex PCR; TCRdb's copy has only in-frame clones and leaves some out. This table has 13,000 to 15,000 clones, 65% to 90% appearing once. Sequences were derived from PBMCs, sampled 100 days after allogeneic stem cell transplant. These receptors originate from a male patient in his fifties or sixties who had an allogeneic stem cell transplant from an unrelated donor, so T cells may come from the graft donor. Some clones in this sample may be carry-over from other donors' samples. The CDR3 runs from the conserved cysteine through the conserved F or W. Each record gives: CDR3 DNA, CDR3 protein, clone size, D gene, V gene, J gene, CDR3 length. A D gene is named only where the DNA matches it firmly. Not all rows give a size; the values are once, few, many and, for expanded clones, a class.

cdr3_nt: TGTGCCAGCAACCAGGGGGATTCCTATAATTCACCCCTCCACTTT; cdr3_aa: CASNQGDSYNSPLHF; clone_size: -; d_call: TRBD1; v_call: TRBV28; j_call: TRBJ1-6; cdr3_length: 15
cdr3_nt: TGTGCCAGCAGTCCTATAGCCGGTGAGCAGTTCTTC; cdr3_aa: CASSPIAGEQFF; clone_size: -; d_call: -; v_call: TRBV6-5; j_call: TRBJ2-1; cdr3_length: 12
cdr3_nt: TGTGCCAGTAGTATTGGACAGGGGGCGCGAAAACTGTTTTTT; cdr3_aa: CASSIGQGARKLFF; clone_size: -; d_call: TRBD1; v_call: TRBV19; j_call: TRBJ1-4; cdr3_length: 14
cdr3_nt: TGTGCCAGCATCCGGGGAGGGGGTAACTCCTACGAGCAGTACTTC; cdr3_aa: CASIRGGGNSYEQYF; clone_size: few; d_call: -; v_call: TRBV7-9; j_call: TRBJ2-7; cdr3_length: 15
cdr3_nt: TGCGCCAGCAGCCAGAGTGGGACTGGGGCCAACGTCCTGACTTTC; cdr3_aa: CASSQSGTGANVLTF; clone_size: -; d_call: -; v_call: TRBV4-1; j_call: TRBJ2-6; cdr3_length: 15
cdr3_nt: TGTGCCAACAGGGGCACAGATACGCAGTATTTT; cdr3_aa: CANRGTDTQYF; clone_size: -; d_call: -; v_call: TRBV21-1; j_call: TRBJ2-3; cdr3_length: 11
cdr3_nt: TGTGCCTGGAGTACATCGGGAGGACAGGACGTTGAAAAACTGTTTTTT; cdr3_aa: CAWSTSGGQDVEKLFF; clone_size: -; d_call: TRBD1; v_call: TRBV30; j_call: TRBJ1-4; cdr3_length: 16
cdr3_nt: TGTGCCATCAGACAGGGGGACTATGGCTACACCTTC; cdr3_aa: CAIRQGDYGYTF; clone_size: -; d_call: TRBD1; v_call: TRBV10-3; j_call: TRBJ1-2; cdr3_length: 12
cdr3_nt: TGTGCCAGCAGCTTTGGGACTTTCAGCTCCTACGAGCAGTACTTC; cdr3_aa: CASSFGTFSSYEQYF; clone_size: -; d_call: -; v_call: TRBV2; j_call: TRBJ2-7; cdr3_length: 15
cdr3_nt: TGTGCCAGCACCGATCCGAGGACGGGCCTGGGTCAGCCCCAGCATTTT; cdr3_aa: CASTDPRTGLGQPQHF; clone_size: -; d_call: -; v_call: TRBV7-2; j_call: TRBJ1-5; cdr3_length: 16
cdr3_nt: TGTGCCTGGAGTGTGAAGGGTGGCTACACCTTC; cdr3_aa: CAWSVKGGYTF; clone_size: -; d_call: -; v_call: TRBV30; j_call: TRBJ1-2; cdr3_length: 11
cdr3_nt: TGTGCCAGCAGCTTAGGAGGGGCCCGGAACACTGAAGCTTTCTTT; cdr3_aa: CASSLGGARNTEAFF; clone_size: -; d_call: -; v_call: TRBV11-3; j_call: TRBJ1-1; cdr3_length: 15
cdr3_nt: TGCGCCAGCAGCTTGGAGAGGGTTCAGGGAAACACCATATATTTT; cdr3_aa: CASSLERVQGNTIYF; clone_size: -; d_call: -; v_call: TRBV5-1; j_call: TRBJ1-3; cdr3_length: 15
cdr3_nt: TGCGCCAGCAGCCAAGCGCTGTTACAGCGCCCTGTCGTTGGGGAGCTGTTTTTT; cdr3_aa: CASSQALLQRPVVGELFF; clone_size: -; d_call: -; v_call: TRBV4-1; j_call: TRBJ2-2; cdr3_length: 18
cdr3_nt: TGTGCCAGCAGTGCACCGGGACAGGGGTTGAATGAGCAGTTCTTC; cdr3_aa: CASSAPGQGLNEQFF; clone_size: -; d_call: TRBD1; v_call: TRBV28; j_call: TRBJ2-1; cdr3_length: 15
cdr3_nt: TGCGCCAGCAGCTTGACAGTCGAAACTGAAGCTTTCTTT; cdr3_aa: CASSLTVETEAFF; clone_size: few; d_call: -; v_call: TRBV5-1; j_call: TRBJ1-1; cdr3_length: 13
cdr3_nt: TGTGCCAGCAGTGAAACAGGGGAGCCCCAGCATTTT; cdr3_aa: CASSETGEPQHF; clone_size: -; d_call: TRBD1; v_call: TRBV6-5; j_call: TRBJ1-5; cdr3_length: 12
cdr3_nt: TGTGCCAGCAATATTCAGGGGACAACCTATGGCTACACCTTC; cdr3_aa: CASNIQGTTYGYTF; clone_size: few; d_call: -; v_call: TRBV2; j_call: TRBJ1-2; cdr3_length: 14
cdr3_nt: TGTGCCAGCAGCTATCGGCCGGGACGGGGGACACCCCTCCACTTT; cdr3_aa: CASSYRPGRGTPLHF; clone_size: -; d_call: -; v_call: TRBV7-6; j_call: TRBJ1-6; cdr3_length: 15
cdr3_nt: TGTGCCAGCAGTTCCCCGGGACCCTACGAGCAGTACTTC; cdr3_aa: CASSSPGPYEQYF; clone_size: -; d_call: -; v_call: TRBV6-5; j_call: TRBJ2-7; cdr3_length: 13
cdr3_nt: TGTGCCGCGAGGGACACAGATACGCAGTATTTT; cdr3_aa: CAARDTDTQYF; clone_size: -; d_call: -; v_call: TRBV28; j_call: TRBJ2-3; cdr3_length: 11
cdr3_nt: TGTGCCAGCAGCTTGTTTGACAGGGGAAACACCATATATTTT; cdr3_aa: CASSLFDRGNTIYF; clone_size: -; d_call: -; v_call: TRBV5-6; j_call: TRBJ1-3; cdr3_length: 14
cdr3_nt: TGTGCCAGCAGTGACGGGACAGTCGCTAGCACAGATACGCAGTATTTT; cdr3_aa: CASSDGTVASTDTQYF; clone_size: -; d_call: TRBD1; v_call: TRBV25-1; j_call: TRBJ2-3; cdr3_length: 16
cdr3_nt: TGTGCCAGCAGCGCCGGGACATCGAATAGCAATCAGCCCCAGCATTTT; cdr3_aa: CASSAGTSNSNQPQHF; clone_size: once; d_call: -; v_call: TRBV7-9; j_call: TRBJ1-5; cdr3_length: 16
cdr3_nt: TGTGCCAGCAGCTCTCGGACCCGGCCCTCGGAGCAGTACTTC; cdr3_aa: CASSSRTRPSEQYF; clone_size: -; d_call: -; v_call: TRBV7-8; j_call: TRBJ2-7; cdr3_length: 14
cdr3_nt: TGTGCCAGTAGTGGACGAGGAAACACCATATATTTT; cdr3_aa: CASSGRGNTIYF; clone_size: -; d_call: -; v_call: TRBV19; j_call: TRBJ1-3; cdr3_length: 12
cdr3_nt: TGTGCCAGTAGCCCGGGACCTAGGGGTGAGCAGTACTTC; cdr3_aa: CASSPGPRGEQYF; clone_size: -; d_call: -; v_call: TRBV19; j_call: TRBJ2-7; cdr3_length: 13
cdr3_nt: TGTGCCAGCACCCCAATCGCGGGGAGCTCCTACGAGCAGTACTTC; cdr3_aa: CASTPIAGSSYEQYF; clone_size: -; d_call: -; v_call: TRBV7-2; j_call: TRBJ2-7; cdr3_length: 15
cdr3_nt: TGTGCCAGCAGTTCCGGGACAGGATACGCGACCCAGTACTTC; cdr3_aa: CASSSGTGYATQYF; clone_size: few; d_call: TRBD1; v_call: TRBV27; j_call: TRBJ2-5; cdr3_length: 14
cdr3_nt: TGTGCCAGTACCCCCAGGCCTGACTCTGGAAACACCATATATTTT; cdr3_aa: CASTPRPDSGNTIYF; clone_size: -; d_call: -; v_call: TRBV19; j_call: TRBJ1-3; cdr3_length: 15
cdr3_nt: TGTGCCAGCAGCGTCCGAATGAACACTGAAGCTTTCTTT; cdr3_aa: CASSVRMNTEAFF; clone_size: -; d_call: -; v_call: TRBV9; j_call: TRBJ1-1; cdr3_length: 13
cdr3_nt: TGTGCCAGCAGCCCGGAGGGACAGGGTTCTAGCTACACCTTC; cdr3_aa: CASSPEGQGSSYTF; clone_size: -; d_call: TRBD1; v_call: TRBV6-6; j_call: TRBJ1-2; cdr3_length: 14
cdr3_nt: TGTGCCAGCAGTTTGGGGAGGGGAGAGACCCAGTACTTC; cdr3_aa: CASSLGRGETQYF; clone_size: -; d_call: TRBD2; v_call: TRBV6-6; j_call: TRBJ2-5; cdr3_length: 13
cdr3_nt: TGCGCCAGCGGGGACAGGGGGCAAGGGTATGGCTACACCTTC; cdr3_aa: CASGDRGQGYGYTF; clone_size: few; d_call: TRBD1; v_call: TRBV10-2; j_call: TRBJ1-2; cdr3_length: 14
cdr3_nt: TGTGCCAGTAGTATAGATTTTGGCACTGAAGCTTTCTTT; cdr3_aa: CASSIDFGTEAFF; clone_size: -; d_call: -; v_call: TRBV19; j_call: TRBJ1-1; cdr3_length: 13
cdr3_nt: TGTGCCAGCAGCGTACAGGGGGCGGCCGAGCAGTACTTC; cdr3_aa: CASSVQGAAEQYF; clone_size: -; d_call: TRBD1; v_call: TRBV9; j_call: TRBJ2-7; cdr3_length: 13